The 30 T cell receptor beta chains presented below share a single source sample, sequenced in a study of blood T cell repertoires in COVID-19. The table came from immunoSEQ multiplex PCR; TCRdb's copy has only in-frame clones and leaves some out. Counted here are 200,000 to 250,000 clones, roughly 89% occurring once; the ten biggest clones make up approximately 6.2%. Source material: PBMCs or T cells enriched from blood (not recorded which). The receptors come from a woman in her 40s who had recovered from COVID-19.

The chain combines TRBV7-2 with TRBJ2-3; D possibly corresponds to TRBD1 (5 bases). Germline V lookup: CDR1 SGHTA, CDR2 FQGNSA. The CDR3 totals 15 residues. The ends were cut back, 2 bases at V and 0 bases at J, with 9 bases in the middle. CDR3 bases: TGTGCCAGCAGCTTATCAGGGCAAAGCACAGATACGCAGTATTTT. Its translation: CASSLSGQSTDTQYF.

The J gene is TRBJ1-2, the V gene TRBV30; D is perhaps TRBD1 (6 bases). Trimming left V 0 bases short and J 4 bases short, with 15 bases between. CDR1 GTSNPN and CDR2 SVGIG come from the germline V gene (reference sequence). The CDR3 has 15 amino acids. This chain's CDR3 is CAWSVSRTAPYGYTF. DNA for the CDR3: TGTGCCTGGAGTGTAAGTCGGACAGCTCCCTATGGCTACACCTTC.

The CDR3 DNA follows: TGCAGCGCGAGACAGGGGGCGATTGGAAACACCATATATTTT. This translates into CSARQGAIGNTIYF. J is TRBJ1-3 and V is TRBV29-1; 10 bases agree with TRBD1. The junction had 6 bases not matched to a gene; V was cut back by 7 bases and J by 3 bases. The CDR3 contains 14 residues. CDR1 and CDR2 (germline): SQVTM, ANQGSEA.

The chain couples TRBV3-1 (or the pseudogene TRBV3-2) to TRBJ1-3, with 7 bases lining up with TRBD1. This CDR3 is built from 13 residues. Unmatched junction bases numbered 2, after V lost 5 bases and J lost 4 bases. Germline CDR1 reads LGHDT; CDR2 reads YNNKEL (reference sequence). This CDR3 is CASSSGQGNTIYF. Here the CDR3 DNA reads TGTGCCAGCAGCTCGGGACAGGGAAACACCATATATTTT.

The chain is built from TRBV2 and TRBJ1-1; tentatively, D is TRBD1 (5 bases). Trimming removed 8 bases at V and 0 bases at J, with 10 bases between. Germline V gene lookup returns CDR1 SNHLY and CDR2 FYNNEI. This CDR3 is 13 amino acids long. The CDR3: CASGGDMNTEAFF. DNA for the CDR3: TGTGCCAGCGGGGGGGATATGAACACTGAAGCTTTCTTT.

The rearrangement uses TRBV6-5 and TRBJ1-2; 9 bases are shared with TRBD1. Germline V lookup: CDR1 MNHEY, CDR2 SVGAGI. V was clipped by 6 bases and J by 8 bases; unmatched bases: 10. CDR3 size: 14 residues. CDR3 sequence reads: CASSRNTGGIGYTF. CDR3 bases: TGTGCCAGCAGCAGAAATACAGGGGGCATAGGCTACACCTTC.

This chain joins TRBV27 and TRBJ2-2, with 13 bases lining up with TRBD2. V shed 1 base, J shed 0 bases, and the junction held 11 bases outside the gene matches. This CDR3 contains 21 residues. CDR1 and CDR2 (germline): MNHEY, SMNVEV (reference sequence). CDR3 in DNA: TGTGCCAGCAGTTTATATGTCCCCTCGGGACTAGCGGGACCGAACACCGGGGAGCTGTTTTTT. Amino acid sequence: CASSLYVPSGLAGPNTGELFF.

V usage is TRBV2 and J usage is TRBJ1-5; D is perhaps TRBD1 (5 bases). Deletions cut 6 bases from V and 4 bases from J, with 13 bases between. This CDR3 region has 14 residues. Looked up from germline, CDR1 is SNHLY and CDR2 is FYNNEI. CDR3 residues: CASRGGGPNQPQHF. Here the CDR3 DNA reads TGTGCCAGCAGGGGGGGTGGCCCGAATCAGCCCCAGCATTTT.

The V gene is TRBV19, the J gene TRBJ1-2; TRBD1 is a possible D gene (6 bases). CDR3 length: 15 amino acids. V was shortened by 5 bases and J by 6 bases, with 19 bases between the two germline ends. Looked up from germline, CDR1 is LNHDA and CDR2 is SQIVND (reference sequence). The CDR3 sequence is CASSPTGTGGDGYTF. In DNA form, the CDR3 reads TGTGCCAGTAGTCCCACAGGGACGGGCGGTGATGGCTACACCTTC.

The V gene is TRBV18, the J gene TRBJ1-3; D remains unclear. The germline CDR1 and CDR2 sequences are KGHSH and LQKENI. The germline V and J ends were trimmed by 4 bases and 0 bases, with 10 bases remaining between them. The CDR3 covers 15 residues. CDR3 loop: CASSRRESSGNTIYF. The CDR3 coding sequence is TGTGCCAGCTCACGCCGTGAGTCCTCTGGAAACACCATATATTTT.

J is TRBJ2-1 and V is TRBV3-1 (or the pseudogene TRBV3-2), with 8 bases aligning to TRBD2. Trimming cost V 4 bases and J 6 bases; bases outside gene matches: 11. Germline-derived CDR1 and CDR2 are LGHDT and YNNKEL (reference sequence). The CDR3 sequence is 16 residues long. CDR3 nucleotides: TGTGCCAGCAGCCCCCGTGATAGCGGGATAGGCAATGAGCAGTTCTTC. This sequence encodes CASSPRDSGIGNEQFF.

J is TRBJ1-5 and V is TRBV7-9; 8 bases agree with TRBD1. CDR1 is SEHNR, CDR2 FQNEAQ, per germline (reference sequence). The CDR3 consists of 15 residues. V shed 5 bases, J shed 1 base, and the junction held 4 bases outside the gene matches. CDR3 residues: CASSPGQGSNQPQHF. The CDR3 DNA is TGTGCCAGCAGCCCCGGACAGGGAAGCAATCAGCCCCAGCATTTT.

The chain combines TRBV7-9 with TRBJ2-3, with 7 bases fitting TRBD2. The germline gives CDR1 SEHNR, CDR2 FQNEAQ (reference sequence). J was trimmed by 7 bases and V by 5 bases; bases with no gene match: 24. The CDR3 length is 19 residues. CDR3: CASSRPGQEGLGSGYTQYF. The CDR3 DNA follows: TGTGCCAGCAGCCGCCCAGGGCAGGAAGGGTTAGGTAGCGGGTATACGCAGTATTTT.

The chain recombines TRBV7-2 with TRBJ2-3; TRBD1 agrees at 7 bases. This CDR3 has 13 residues. Germline V gene sequence: CDR1 SGHTA, CDR2 FQGNSA. J lost 4 bases, V lost 2 bases, and 0 bases had no gene match. As DNA, the CDR3 is TGTGCCAGCAGCTTAACAGGGGCAGATACGCAGTATTTT. Translating gives CASSLTGADTQYF. The complete variable domain, with remaining parts taken from reference TRBV7-2 and TRBJ2-3, reads GAGVSQSPSNKVTEKGKDVELRCDPISGHTALYWYRQSLGQGLEFLIYFQGNSAPDKSGLPSDRFSAERTGGSVSTLTIQRTQQEDSAVYLCASSLTGADTQYFGPGTRLTVL.

The rearrangement uses TRBV2 and TRBJ2-3; possible D gene TRBD2, 6 bases. Germline V gene sequence: CDR1 SNHLY, CDR2 FYNNEI. This CDR3 is 15 amino acids long. V gave up 10 bases and J gave up 3 bases, with 20 bases separating them. The CDR3 DNA reads as TGTGCCACACCTCAAACCCGGGACTTGACAGATACGCAGTATTTT. Amino acid sequence: CATPQTRDLTDTQYF.

This clone showed up just once. J is TRBJ2-7 and V is TRBV6-5; perhaps TRBD1 as D (7 bases). This CDR3 has 12 amino acids. Per germline, CDR1 MNHEY and CDR2 SVGAGI. V lost 6 bases to trimming and J lost 6 bases, with 12 bases between them. CDR3 in amino acids: CASSPQGGEQYF. Written as DNA, the CDR3 is TGTGCCAGCAGCCCCCAGGGGGGCGAGCAGTACTTC.

This clone was counted once. The chain joins TRBV27 to TRBJ1-4, with a possible D match to TRBD1 (6 bases). This CDR3 region has 13 residues. The germline gives CDR1 MNHEY, CDR2 SMNVEV (reference sequence). V was shortened by 6 bases and J by 8 bases, with 13 bases between the two germline ends. The CDR3 coding sequence is TGTGCCAGCAGGGTCAGGGGAAGAGAAAAACTGTTTTTT. It codes for CASRVRGREKLFF.

The genes are TRBV30 and TRBJ1-6; D is unclear. V lost 4 bases and J 4 bases, leaving 8 bases between the germline ends. The CDR3 contains 13 residues. The V gene's germline CDR1 is GTSNPN and CDR2 SVGIG (reference sequence). The CDR3 reads CAWKAGYNSPLHF. The CDR3 coding sequence is TGTGCCTGGAAGGCAGGATATAATTCACCCCTCCACTTT.

The rearrangement joins TRBV5-4 to TRBJ2-5; TRBD1 agrees at 9 bases. The CDR3 totals 14 residues. Germline trimming cut 4 bases from V and 5 bases from J; bases unmatched to any gene: 6. The germline V gene has CDR1 SGHNT and CDR2 YYREEE (reference sequence). Here the CDR3 DNA reads TGTGCCAGCAGCCCCGGGACAGGGAGGGAGACCCAGTACTTC. This translates into CASSPGTGRETQYF.

V and J are TRBV7-2 and TRBJ2-5, with TRBD2 matching over 16 bases. CDR3 length: 18 amino acids. Germline V gene lookup returns CDR1 SGHTA and CDR2 FQGNSA. The junction had 16 bases not matched to a gene; V was cut back by 8 bases and J by 7 bases. CDR3 amino acids: CASGDHYGTSGRAGTQYF. DNA for the CDR3: TGTGCCAGCGGAGACCACTACGGGACTAGCGGGAGGGCCGGGACCCAGTACTTC.

The V call is TRBV4-1, the J call TRBJ1-5; maybe TRBD1 (6 bases). The CDR3 contains 15 residues. In germline, CDR1 is MGHRA, CDR2 YSYEKL. Between the trimmed V and J ends, which lost 6 bases and 2 bases, there was a span of 14 bases. The CDR3 is CASRAGEYGNQPQHF. Written as DNA, the CDR3 is TGCGCCAGCAGAGCAGGGGAGTACGGCAATCAGCCCCAGCATTTT.

This clone was recorded at least ten times. CDR3 nucleotide sequence: TGCGCCAGCAGGGAGGGGCTTTCCTACGAGCAGTACTTC. Translating gives CASREGLSYEQYF. The chain carries TRBV5-1 and TRBJ2-7; D is perhaps TRBD2 (6 bases). The germline gives CDR1 SGHRS, CDR2 YFSETQ. V dropped 5 bases and J dropped 1 base, with 10 bases sitting between them. This CDR3 region has 13 residues.

The J gene is TRBJ1-1, the V gene TRBV2; perhaps TRBD1 as D (6 bases). Germline values: CDR1 SNHLY, CDR2 FYNNEI. This CDR3 is built from 12 residues. V lost 8 bases, J lost 6 bases, and 13 bases lay in between. The CDR3 bases are TGTGCCAGCGGTAACAGGGTTCCTGAAGCTTTCTTT. Residues: CASGNRVPEAFF.

This clone occurred once. V is TRBV28 and J is TRBJ1-2; 9 bases are shared with TRBD1. The CDR3 consists of 15 residues. CDR1 and CDR2 from the germline V gene are MDHEN and SYDVKM. J was trimmed by 1 base and V by 6 bases; bases with no gene match: 6. The CDR3 region is CASSTTGGGNYGYTF. CDR3 DNA sequence: TGTGCCAGCAGCACGACAGGGGGAGGTAACTATGGCTACACCTTC.

This clone was seen a few times. The rearrangement uses TRBV9 and TRBJ2-2; D perhaps matches TRBD2 (6 bases). From germline, CDR1 is SGDLS and CDR2 YYNGEE. Deletions cut 3 bases from V and 5 bases from J, with 11 bases between. The CDR3 runs to 14 residues. The CDR3 sequence: CASSETGGTGELFF. The DNA for the CDR3 is TGTGCCAGCAGCGAGACCGGGGGAACCGGGGAGCTGTTTTTT.

The CDR3 reads CASSIEGLVWIGTGELFF. The CDR3 DNA follows: TGTGCCAGTAGTATAGAGGGACTAGTTTGGATCGGCACCGGGGAGCTGTTTTTT. The chain couples TRBV19 to TRBJ2-2; TRBD2 agrees at 8 bases. This CDR3 has 18 residues. J gave up 4 bases and V 0 bases, and 10 bases lay outside the gene matches. Germline CDR1 and CDR2: LNHDA and SQIVND (reference sequence). Supplemented by reference TRBV19 and TRBJ2-2, the full variable domain reads DGGITQSPKYLFRKEGQNVTLSCEQNLNHDAMYWYRQDPGQGLRLIYYSQIVNDFQKGDIAEGYSVSREKKESFPLTVTSAQKNPTAFYLCASSIEGLVWIGTGELFFGEGSRLTVL.

The V call is TRBV7-2, the J call TRBJ2-2, with D maybe TRBD1 (6 bases). V gave up 3 bases and J gave up 4 bases, with 6 bases separating them. This CDR3 contains 13 residues. Germline CDR1 is SGHTA and CDR2 is FQGNSA. CDR3 in DNA: TGTGCCAGCAGCTTCAGGGGCACCGGGGAGCTGTTTTTT. It translates to CASSFRGTGELFF.

The rearrangement joins TRBV5-1 to TRBJ1-2; 8 nucleotides line up with TRBD1. J was trimmed by 14 bases and V by 4 bases; bases with no gene match: 13. The length of the CDR3 is 13 residues. Germline CDR1 reads SGHRS; CDR2 reads YFSETQ. This CDR3 reads CASSPMEAGQETF. The CDR3 coding sequence is TGCGCCAGCAGCCCTATGGAGGCGGGACAGGAAACCTTC.

This chain uses TRBV2 with TRBJ1-5, with 8 positions matching TRBD1. Trimming removed 7 bases from V and 2 bases from J; junction bases left unmatched: 7. This CDR3 is 15 amino acids long. The germline CDR1 and CDR2 sequences are SNHLY and FYNNEI. As DNA, the CDR3 is TGTGCCAGCAACTCGGACAGGGCTCGCAATCAGCCCCAGCATTTT. It translates to CASNSDRARNQPQHF.

The V and J genes are TRBV15 and TRBJ2-2, with 10 bases aligning to TRBD2. V trimming: 6 bases; J trimming: 4 bases; junction bases outside the gene matches: 5. The CDR3 spans 15 residues. CDR1 LNHNV and CDR2 YYDKDF come from the germline V gene (reference sequence). The CDR3 DNA reads TGTGCCACCAGTCTAGCGGGAGTCCGCACCGGGGAGCTGTTTTTT. Residues: CATSLAGVRTGELFF.